Detailed here is one TCR beta chain. The antigen is not known. TCRdb keeps only in-frame clones here, not all; method: immunoSEQ multiplex PCR. The table lists about 750,000 clones, about 91% of them singletons. Naive CD8 cells lacked CD45RO, underwent positive selection for CCR7 and left out terminally differentiated effector memory CD45RA+ cells. The donors, healthy adults who were HIV-negative, had experienced no recent acute infections or vaccinations. The sample comes from a study of shared clonotypes between healthy human individuals. With V trimmed by 5 bases and J by 4 bases, 9 bases remained unmatched. CDR3 size: 15 residues. Per the germline V gene, CDR1 is PRHDT and CDR2 is FYEKMQ (reference sequence). Whole-study results and caveats: Deeper or shallower sequencing was expected to change how clonotypes are shared among donors.

The sequence was collected from a man aged 30 to 45 in good health. What was sequenced was naive CD8+ T cells sorted from blood. The rearrangement uses TRBV13 and TRBJ2-7, with 9 bases fitting TRBD1. For the CDR3, the DNA is TGTGCCAGCAGCCACGGGACAGGGACTGGGTACGAGCAGTACTTC. Its translation: CASSHGTGTGYEQYF.